This T cell receptor (beta chain) was captured in a study of blood T cells in healthy people across ages. For the second PCR, which ran for about 7 to 11 cycles, a sample-barcoded 5' primer and a J-beta primer mix were used. TCRdb itself ran the 5' RACE reads through MiXCR, one entry per CDR3 protein. The table includes 800,000 or so distinct CDR3 sequences, 35% to 50% detected once. Germline loops: CDR1 LGHNA, CDR2 YNFKEQ. With 3 bases removed from V and 3 bases from J, the gap between germline ends came to 11 bases. The CDR3 length is 14 residues. The rearrangement uses TRBV4-2 and TRBJ2-5; D gene uncertain. The sequencing sample was made of blood. This receptor was taken from an elderly man in good health. The CDR3 here is CASSQYRAEETQYF. The DNA of the CDR3 is TGTGCCAGCAGCCAGTACCGGGCGGAAGAGACCCAGTACTTC.